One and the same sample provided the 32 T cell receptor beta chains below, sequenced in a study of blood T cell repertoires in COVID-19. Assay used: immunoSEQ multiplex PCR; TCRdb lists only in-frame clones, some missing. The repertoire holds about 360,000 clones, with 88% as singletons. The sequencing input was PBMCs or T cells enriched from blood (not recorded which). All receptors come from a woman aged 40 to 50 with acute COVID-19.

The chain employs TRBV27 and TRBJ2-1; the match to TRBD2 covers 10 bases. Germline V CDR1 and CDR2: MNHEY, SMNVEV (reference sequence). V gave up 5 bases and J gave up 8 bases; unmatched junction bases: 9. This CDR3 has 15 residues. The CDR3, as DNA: TGTGCCAGCAGTCGTGAGCGGGGGGGCTATTATGAGCAGTTCTTC. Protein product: CASSRERGGYYEQFF.

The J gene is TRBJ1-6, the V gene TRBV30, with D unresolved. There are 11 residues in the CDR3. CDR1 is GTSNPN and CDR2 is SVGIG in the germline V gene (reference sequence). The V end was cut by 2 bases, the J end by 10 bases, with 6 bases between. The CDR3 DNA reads TGTGCCTGGAGTTTCGGGTCACCCCTCCACTTT. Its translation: CAWSFGSPLHF.

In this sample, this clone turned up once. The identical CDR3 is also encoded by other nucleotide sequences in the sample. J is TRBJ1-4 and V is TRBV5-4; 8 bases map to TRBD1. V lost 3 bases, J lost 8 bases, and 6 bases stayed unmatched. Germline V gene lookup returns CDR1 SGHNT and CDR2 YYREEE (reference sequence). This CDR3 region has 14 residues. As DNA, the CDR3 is TGTGCCAGCAGCTCAGGGGGCGCTGGGGAAAAACTGTTTTTT. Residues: CASSSGGAGEKLFF.

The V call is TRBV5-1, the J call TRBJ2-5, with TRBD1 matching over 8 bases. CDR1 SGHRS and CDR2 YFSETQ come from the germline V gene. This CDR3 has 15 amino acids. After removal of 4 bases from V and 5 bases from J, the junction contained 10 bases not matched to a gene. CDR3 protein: CASSPRAGGGETQYF. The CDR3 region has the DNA TGCGCCAGCAGCCCCCGGGCAGGGGGCGGGGAGACCCAGTACTTC.

Written as DNA, the CDR3 is TGTGCCAGCCACCATAGCGGGGGGTCCTACAATGAGCAGTTCTTC. This gives the protein CASHHSGGSYNEQFF. The chain joins TRBV27 to TRBJ2-1; the match to TRBD2 covers 10 bases. From germline, CDR1 is MNHEY and CDR2 SMNVEV (reference sequence). Losses at the gene ends were 8 bases for V and 1 base for J; bases not matched to a gene: 5. This CDR3 is 15 amino acids long.

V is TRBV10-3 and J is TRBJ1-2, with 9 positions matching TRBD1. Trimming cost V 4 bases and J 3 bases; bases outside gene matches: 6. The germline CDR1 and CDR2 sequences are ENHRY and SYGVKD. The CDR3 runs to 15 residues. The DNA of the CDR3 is TGTGCCATCAGTGGGGGACAGGGAGCCGACTATGGCTACACCTTC. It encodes CAISGGQGADYGYTF.

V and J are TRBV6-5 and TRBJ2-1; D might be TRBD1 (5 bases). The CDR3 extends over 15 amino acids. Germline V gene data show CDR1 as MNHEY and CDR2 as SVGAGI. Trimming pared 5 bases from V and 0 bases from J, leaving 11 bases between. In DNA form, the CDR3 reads TGTGCCAGCAGTCGTGACAGCCTCTCCTACAATGAGCAGTTCTTC. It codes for CASSRDSLSYNEQFF.

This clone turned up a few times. The DNA for the CDR3 is TGTGCCAGCAGGCCAGGGGAACGTTCACCCCTCCACTTT. As protein: CASRPGERSPLHF. This chain joins TRBV2 and TRBJ1-6; D perhaps matches TRBD1 (6 bases). Trimming shortened V by 6 bases and J by 9 bases, and 12 bases separated the two germline ends. The CDR3 runs 13 residues. The germline V gene has CDR1 SNHLY and CDR2 FYNNEI.

The DNA for the CDR3 is TGCAGTGGCCTTAGCGGCTACGAGCAGTACTTC. This sequence encodes CSGLSGYEQYF. This chain uses TRBV20-1 with TRBJ2-7, with D possibly matching TRBD2 (6 bases). V was pared by 7 bases and J by 3 bases, with 10 bases between. This CDR3 spans 11 amino acids. Germline CDR1 and CDR2: DFQATT and SNEGSKA (reference sequence).

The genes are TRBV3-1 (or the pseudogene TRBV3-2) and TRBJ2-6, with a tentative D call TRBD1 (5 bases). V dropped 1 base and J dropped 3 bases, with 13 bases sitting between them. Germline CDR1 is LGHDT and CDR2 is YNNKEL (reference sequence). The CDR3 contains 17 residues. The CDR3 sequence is CASSQVKSGFGANVLTF. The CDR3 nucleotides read TGTGCCAGCAGCCAAGTAAAATCAGGGTTTGGGGCCAACGTCCTGACTTTC.

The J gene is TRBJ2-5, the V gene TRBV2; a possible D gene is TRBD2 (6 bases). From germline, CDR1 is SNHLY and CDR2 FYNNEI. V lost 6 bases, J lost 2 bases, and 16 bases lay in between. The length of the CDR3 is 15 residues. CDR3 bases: TGTGCCAGCAGGGAAACCCCGCTAGCGCAAGAGACCCAGTACTTC. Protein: CASRETPLAQETQYF.

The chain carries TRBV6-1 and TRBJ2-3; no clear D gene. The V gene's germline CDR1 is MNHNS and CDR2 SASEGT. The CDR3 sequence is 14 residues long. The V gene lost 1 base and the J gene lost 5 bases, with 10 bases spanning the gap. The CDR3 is CASSEVWSGDTQYF. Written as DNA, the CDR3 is TGTGCCAGCAGTGAAGTCTGGTCAGGAGATACGCAGTATTTT.

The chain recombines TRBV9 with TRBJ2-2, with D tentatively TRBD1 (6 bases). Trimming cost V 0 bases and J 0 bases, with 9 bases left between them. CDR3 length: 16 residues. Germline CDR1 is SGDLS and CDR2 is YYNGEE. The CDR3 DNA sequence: TGTGCCAGCAGCGTAGTGGGGACAACGAACACCGGGGAGCTGTTTTTT. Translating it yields CASSVVGTTNTGELFF.

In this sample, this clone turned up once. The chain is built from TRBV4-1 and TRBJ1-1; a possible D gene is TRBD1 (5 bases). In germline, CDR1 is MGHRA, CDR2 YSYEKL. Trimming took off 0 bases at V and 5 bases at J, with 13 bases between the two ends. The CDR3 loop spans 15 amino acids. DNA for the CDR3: TGCGCCAGCAGCCAAGATTGGGGGGATGGAACTGAAGCTTTCTTT. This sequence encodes CASSQDWGDGTEAFF.

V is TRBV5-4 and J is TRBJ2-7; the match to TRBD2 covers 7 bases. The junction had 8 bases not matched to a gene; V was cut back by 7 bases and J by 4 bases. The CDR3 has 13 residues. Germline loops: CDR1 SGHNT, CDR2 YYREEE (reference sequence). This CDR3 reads CASSPGGQYEQYF. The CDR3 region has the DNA TGTGCCAGCTCGCCGGGGGGTCAGTACGAGCAGTACTTC. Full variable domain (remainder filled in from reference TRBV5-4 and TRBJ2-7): ETGVTQSPTHLIKTRGQQVTLRCSSQSGHNTVSWYQQALGQGPQFIFQYYREEENGRGNFPPRFSGLQFPNYSSELNVNALELDDSALYLCASSPGGQYEQYFGPGTRLTVT.

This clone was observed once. This CDR3 reads CASSYGTGVITEAFF. The CDR3 bases are TGTGCCAGCAGCTACGGGACAGGGGTGATCACTGAAGCTTTCTTT. V usage is TRBV7-9 and J usage is TRBJ1-1; the match to TRBD1 covers 10 bases. Germline V gives CDR1 SEHNR, CDR2 FQNEAQ (reference sequence). The junction had 6 bases not matched to a gene; V was cut back by 4 bases and J by 4 bases. This CDR3 spans 15 amino acids.

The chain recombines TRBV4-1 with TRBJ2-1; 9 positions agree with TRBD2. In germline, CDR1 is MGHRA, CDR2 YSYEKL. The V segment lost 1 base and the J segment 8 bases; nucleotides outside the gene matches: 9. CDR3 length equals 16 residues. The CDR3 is CASSQVRGLATYEQFF. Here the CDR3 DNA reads TGCGCCAGCAGCCAAGTTCGGGGACTAGCTACCTATGAGCAGTTCTTC.

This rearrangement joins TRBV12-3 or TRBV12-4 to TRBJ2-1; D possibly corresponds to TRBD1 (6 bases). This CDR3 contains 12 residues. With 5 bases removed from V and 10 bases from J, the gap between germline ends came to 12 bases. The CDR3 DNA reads TGTGCCAGCAGTCCACAGGGTGGGGAGCAGTTCTTC. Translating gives CASSPQGGEQFF.

The CDR3 loop reads CASSAEGAQETQYF. The CDR3 coding sequence is TGTGCCAGCAGCGCGGAGGGGGCCCAAGAGACCCAGTACTTC. V and J are TRBV7-9 and TRBJ2-5; TRBD1 might be the D (7 bases). The V gene's germline CDR1 is SEHNR and CDR2 FQNEAQ (reference sequence). The V gene lost 5 bases and the J gene lost 1 base, with 11 bases spanning the gap. The CDR3 length is 14 residues.

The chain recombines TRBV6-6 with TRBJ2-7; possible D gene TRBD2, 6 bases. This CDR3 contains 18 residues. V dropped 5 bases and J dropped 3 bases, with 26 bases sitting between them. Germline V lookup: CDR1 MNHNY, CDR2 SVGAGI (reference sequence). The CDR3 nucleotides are TGTGCCAGCAGTCGTACCGGGACTCAGAGCCGGCATTTCTACGAGCAGTACTTC. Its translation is CASSRTGTQSRHFYEQYF.

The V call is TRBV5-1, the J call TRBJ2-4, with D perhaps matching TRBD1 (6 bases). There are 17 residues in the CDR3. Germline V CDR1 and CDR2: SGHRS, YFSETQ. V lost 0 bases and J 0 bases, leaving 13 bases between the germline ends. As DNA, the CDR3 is TGCGCCAGCAGCTTGGACACAGGGATTCTAGCCAAAAACATTCAGTACTTC. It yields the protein CASSLDTGILAKNIQYF.

DNA for the CDR3: TGTGCCTGGAGTGTACAGGCTGTCTTCTCTGGAAACACCATATATTTT. It translates to CAWSVQAVFSGNTIYF. This chain uses TRBV30 with TRBJ1-3, with D tentatively TRBD1 (5 bases). There are 16 residues in the CDR3. V lost 0 bases and J lost 0, with 12 bases in between. Germline CDR1 is GTSNPN and CDR2 is SVGIG (reference sequence).

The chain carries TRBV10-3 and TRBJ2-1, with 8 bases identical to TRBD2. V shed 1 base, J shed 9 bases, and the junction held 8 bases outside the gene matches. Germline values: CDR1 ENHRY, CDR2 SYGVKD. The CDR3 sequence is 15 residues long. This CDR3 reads CAISEWAGGSGEQFF. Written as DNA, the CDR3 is TGTGCCATCAGTGAGTGGGCGGGGGGAAGTGGTGAGCAGTTCTTC.

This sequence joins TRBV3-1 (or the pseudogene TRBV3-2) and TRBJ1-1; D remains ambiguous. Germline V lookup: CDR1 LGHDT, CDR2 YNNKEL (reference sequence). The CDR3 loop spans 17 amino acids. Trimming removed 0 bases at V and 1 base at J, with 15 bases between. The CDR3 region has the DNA TGTGCCAGCAGCCAAGATTCTAGGGTAAGCGGGAACACTGAAGCTTTCTTT. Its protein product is CASSQDSRVSGNTEAFF.

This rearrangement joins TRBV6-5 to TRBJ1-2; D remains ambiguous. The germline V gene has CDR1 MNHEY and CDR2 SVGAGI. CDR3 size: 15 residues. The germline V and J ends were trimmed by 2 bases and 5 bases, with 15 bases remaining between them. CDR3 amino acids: CASSYEAETGYGYTF. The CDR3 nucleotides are TGTGCCAGCAGTTACGAAGCCGAGACGGGTTATGGCTACACCTTC.

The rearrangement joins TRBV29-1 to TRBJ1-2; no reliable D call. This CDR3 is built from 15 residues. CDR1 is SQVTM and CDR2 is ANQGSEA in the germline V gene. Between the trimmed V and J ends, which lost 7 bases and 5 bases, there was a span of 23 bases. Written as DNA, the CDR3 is TGCAGCGCCCCATCACGGGGTGCCAAGAATTATGGCTACACCTTC. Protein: CSAPSRGAKNYGYTF.

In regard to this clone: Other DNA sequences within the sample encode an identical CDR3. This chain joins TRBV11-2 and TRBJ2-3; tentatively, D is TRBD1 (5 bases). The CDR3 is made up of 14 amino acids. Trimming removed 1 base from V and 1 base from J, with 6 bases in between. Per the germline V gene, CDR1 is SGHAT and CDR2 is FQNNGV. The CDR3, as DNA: TGTGCCAGCAGCTTAGGCAGGGGCACAGATACGCAGTATTTT. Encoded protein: CASSLGRGTDTQYF.

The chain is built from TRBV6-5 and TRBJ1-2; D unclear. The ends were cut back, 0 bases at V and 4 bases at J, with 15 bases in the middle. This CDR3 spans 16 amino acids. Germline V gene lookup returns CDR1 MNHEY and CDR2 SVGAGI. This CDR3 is CASSYSSPMVSYGYTF. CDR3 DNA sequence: TGTGCCAGCAGTTACTCGAGCCCGATGGTATCCTATGGCTACACCTTC.

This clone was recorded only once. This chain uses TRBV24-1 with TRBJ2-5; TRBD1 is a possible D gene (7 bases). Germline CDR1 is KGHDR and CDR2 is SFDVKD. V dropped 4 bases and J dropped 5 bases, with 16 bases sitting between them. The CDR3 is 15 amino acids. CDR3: CATSDQGGPIETQYF. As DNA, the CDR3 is TGTGCCACCAGTGACCAGGGGGGCCCCATTGAGACCCAGTACTTC.

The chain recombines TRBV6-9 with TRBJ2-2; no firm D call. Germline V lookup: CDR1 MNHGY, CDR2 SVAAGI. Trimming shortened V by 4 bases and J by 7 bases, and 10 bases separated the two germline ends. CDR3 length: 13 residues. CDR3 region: CASSSAPGGELFF. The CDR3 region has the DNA TGTGCCAGCAGTTCTGCCCCCGGCGGGGAGCTGTTTTTT.

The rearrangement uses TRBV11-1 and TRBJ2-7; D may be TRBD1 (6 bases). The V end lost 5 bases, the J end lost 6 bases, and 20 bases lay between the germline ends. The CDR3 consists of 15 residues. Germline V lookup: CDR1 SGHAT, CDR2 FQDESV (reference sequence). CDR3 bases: TGTGCCAGCAGCCATTCCAGCCGTGGACAGAGCGAGCAGTACTTC. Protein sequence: CASSHSSRGQSEQYF.

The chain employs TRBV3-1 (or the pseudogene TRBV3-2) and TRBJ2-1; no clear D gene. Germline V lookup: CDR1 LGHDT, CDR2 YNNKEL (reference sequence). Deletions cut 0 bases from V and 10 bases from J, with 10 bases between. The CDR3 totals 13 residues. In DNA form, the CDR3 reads TGTGCCAGCAGCCAAGACGCCGGGTGGGAGCAGTTCTTC. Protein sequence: CASSQDAGWEQFF.